The sequence of this TCR beta chain was determined in a study of response to subunit inactivated influenza vaccine. CDR1 and CDR2 from the germline V gene are SEHNR and FQNEAQ (reference sequence). Trimming took off 4 bases at V and 10 bases at J, with 16 bases between the two ends. This CDR3 is 13 amino acids long. This clonotype was picked up a small number of times. From the RT-PCR reads, TCRdb called clonotypes with MiXCR, one entry per CDR3 protein. This table has about 570,000 distinct CDR3 sequences, over 9% appearing once. This same sample was also part of a study on T cells expressing NK-cell markers. That study reports: cDNA encoding TCR beta was synthesized via 5'RACE template switching incorporating UMIs. Dominant NKG2C+ clonotype frequencies of roughly 1.0-7.0% of CD8+ T cells were measured in about 6 donors. HCMV specificity of the expanded NKG2C+ T cell clones stayed unclear.

The starting material was PBMCs from blood, obtained on the day of vaccination. J is TRBJ2-5 and V is TRBV7-9; D possibly corresponds to TRBD1 (6 bases). The receptor comes from a man aged 45 to 65 who received an inactivated influenza vaccine. The CDR3 sequence is CASSSQGARDQYF. CDR3 bases: TGTGCCAGCAGCTCACAGGGTGCCCGGGACCAGTACTTC.